The entry that follows covers one T cell receptor (beta chain) sequence. Which antigen it targets is not known. Per-base quality was not reported, and no clone a single base away is much larger than it. The entry originates in a study of blood T cell repertoires in COVID-19 (dated by TCRdb to the early 2020s). About the full investigation: Samples covering the acute and convalescent phases of COVID-19 were provided by collaborators in the United States, Italy and Spain. The repertoires were made available in a free public database intended to serve as a resource for research on the immune response to SARS-CoV-2. Samples came from the ongoing ImmuneRACE study (first 160 participants) plus 1,254 subjects from 6 global collaborators. Sample metadata almost always included a de-identified subject ID, COVID-19 status, age in years and sex. The dataset comprised deeply sampled blood TCRbeta repertoires from subjects exposed to, actively infected with, or recovered from COVID-19. HLA class I and class II types, where available, came from metadata supplied by the sample provider rather than from assay-based typing. The material from the prospective study consisted of cDNA or gDNA derived from T cells, B-cell-depleted T cells, or PBMCs. The paper as a whole reports these results and caveats: The amount of clinical and demographic metadata varied by source and participant and was provided uncurated.

A second Seattle source provided samples from volunteer blood donors who had recovered from COVID-19. Each collaborating institution followed its own protocols to collect whole blood in K2EDTA tubes. For TCRbeta analysis, collaborators shipped samples as frozen whole blood, isolated PBMCs, or DNA extracted from either of those sample types. TCRbeta CDR3 regions were amplified from genomic DNA by means of the immunoSEQ Assay, a bias-controlled multiplex PCR. Per the source publication's procedure: Nucleated cell counts per sample were estimated from amplification of reference gene primers within the assay. To quantify the absolute abundance of each unique TCRbeta CDR3 rearrangement, sequence reads were collapsed and filtered. For each sample, productive Simpson clonality was calculated by taking the square root of Simpson's diversity index across productive rearrangements. Drawn from immuneACCESS, this table holds only the in-frame rearrangements with V and J called that TCRdb kept. Clones are partly lost; checked studies trace under half to an unresolved V gene and leave the rest unexplained. D and trimming come from the DNA, and the V and J calls and clone size come from that table. The sample table holds 150,000 to 200,000 clones, of which around nine tenths were seen once. Jointly, the top ten make up just under 0.9% of the sample.

Material: peripheral blood. The TCR was taken from a woman aged 18-29 years who had recovered from COVID-19.

The DNA reads as follows: TGTGCCAGTAGTGCGACCGGAGGGGACAATCAGCCCCAGCATTTT. It encodes CASSATGGDNQPQHF. The rearrangement combines TRBV19 with TRBJ1-5, and perhaps TRBD1 as D gene, on 5 matching bases. The V end loses 5 bases and the J end loses 3 bases, and a stretch of 14 bases separates them. The CDR3 runs 15 residues from the cysteine to the phenylalanine. Of the read, only the CDR3 DNA is kept; its 45 bases are in frame from base 1. Sequences LNHDA (CDR1) and SQIVND (CDR2) are obtained from the germline V gene (reference sequence).